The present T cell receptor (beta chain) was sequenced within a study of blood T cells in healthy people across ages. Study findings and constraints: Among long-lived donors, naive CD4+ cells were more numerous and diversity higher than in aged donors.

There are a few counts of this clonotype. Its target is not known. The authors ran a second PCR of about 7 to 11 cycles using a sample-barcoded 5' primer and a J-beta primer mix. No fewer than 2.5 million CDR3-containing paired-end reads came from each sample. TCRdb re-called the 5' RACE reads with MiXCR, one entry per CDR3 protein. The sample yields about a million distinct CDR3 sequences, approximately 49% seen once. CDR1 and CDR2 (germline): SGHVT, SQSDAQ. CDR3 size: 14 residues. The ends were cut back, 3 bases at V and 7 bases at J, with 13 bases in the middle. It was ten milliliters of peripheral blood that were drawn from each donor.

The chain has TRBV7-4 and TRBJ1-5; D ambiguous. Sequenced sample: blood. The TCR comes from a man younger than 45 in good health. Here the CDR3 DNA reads TGTGCCAGCAGCTTTTGGGCAGGCGGGCAGCCCCAGCATTTT. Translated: CASSFWAGGQPQHF.